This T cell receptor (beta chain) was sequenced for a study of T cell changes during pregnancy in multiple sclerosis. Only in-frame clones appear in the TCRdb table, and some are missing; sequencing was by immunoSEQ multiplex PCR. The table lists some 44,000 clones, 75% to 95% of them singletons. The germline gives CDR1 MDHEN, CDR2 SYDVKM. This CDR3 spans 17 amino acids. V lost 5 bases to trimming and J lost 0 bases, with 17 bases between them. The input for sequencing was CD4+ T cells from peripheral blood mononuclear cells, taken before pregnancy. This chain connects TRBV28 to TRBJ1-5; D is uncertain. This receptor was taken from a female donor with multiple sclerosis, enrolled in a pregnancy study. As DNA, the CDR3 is TGTGCCAGCAGTCCCCGCGGGCGGGCGTCTAGCAATCAGCCCCAGCATTTT. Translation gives CASSPRGRASSNQPQHF. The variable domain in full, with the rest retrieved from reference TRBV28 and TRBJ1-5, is DVKVTQSSRYLVKRTGEKVFLECVQDMDHENMFWYRQDPGLGLRLIYFSYDVKMKEKGDIPEGYSVSREKKERFSLILESASTNQTSMYLCASSPRGRASSNQPQHFGDGTRLSIL.